The present T cell receptor beta chain was sequenced within a study of early stage breast cancer tumors. Study-level information: ER+/PR+/HER2- status applied to about 75% of the 16 invasive breast tumors. Samples were sequenced at 9 to 10-fold average coverage. The study's findings and limits: Blood repertoires resembled normal breast more than tumor.

TCRdb's copy holds only in-frame clones and misses some; the assay was immunoSEQ multiplex PCR. The sample includes 55,000 to 70,000 clones, 65% to 85% seen only once; the top ten take approximately 4.5%. Germline V gene lookup returns CDR1 SGHRS and CDR2 YFSETQ. CDR3 length equals 17 residues. V dropped 4 bases and J dropped 3; count of bases not matched to a gene: 11. On this clone itself: The antigen remains unidentified.

Sequencing was carried out using blood. This receptor was identified in a person aged 40 to 49 with breast cancer. The chain uses TRBV5-1 and TRBJ2-3; 10 bases fit TRBD1. As DNA, the CDR3 is TGCGCCAGCAGCCTCCGGTCCCGGACAGGGGGGACAGATACGCAGTATTTT. It is translated as CASSLRSRTGGTDTQYF.